The rows below give T cell receptor beta chains drawn from one sample of a study of OX40 agonist ivuxolimab in advanced cancers. Sequenced by immunoSEQ multiplex PCR; TCRdb stores in-frame clones only, minus some. This table has fewer than 100,000 clones, about 86% appearing once. Specimen: CD4+ or CD8+ T cells sorted from blood, collected in a trial of the OX40 agonist ivuxolimab. The receptors shown here come from an adult with an advanced solid tumor such as melanoma, head and neck, liver or kidney cancer. Each CDR3 is given with its conserved first and last residue. The order of the fields is J gene, V gene, clone size, CDR3 protein. The size field is filled for only some rows; it gives once, few, many or a size class.

j_call: TRBJ1-6
v_call: TRBV19
clone_size: few
cdr3_aa: CASSPNREGSPLHF

j_call: TRBJ1-2
v_call: TRBV5-5
clone_size: -
cdr3_aa: CASSLVPGSYGYTF

j_call: TRBJ2-5
v_call: TRBV10-3
clone_size: once
cdr3_aa: CAISESGGKETQYF

j_call: TRBJ2-1
v_call: TRBV7-9
clone_size: -
cdr3_aa: CASSFGGSGFWDEQFF

j_call: TRBJ2-3
v_call: TRBV11-2
clone_size: -
cdr3_aa: CASSPRLGEYTDTQYF

j_call: TRBJ1-1
v_call: TRBV9
clone_size: few
cdr3_aa: CASSSGTGYTEAFF

j_call: TRBJ2-3
v_call: TRBV18
clone_size: -
cdr3_aa: CASSRSIAELSTDTQYF

j_call: TRBJ1-5
v_call: TRBV15
clone_size: -
cdr3_aa: CATSRANQPQHF

j_call: TRBJ1-6
v_call: TRBV7-2
clone_size: -
cdr3_aa: CASSLALKNSPLHF

j_call: TRBJ1-2
v_call: TRBV7-3
clone_size: -
cdr3_aa: CASSLRASGTGGRNYGYTF

j_call: TRBJ2-7
v_call: TRBV6-6
clone_size: many
cdr3_aa: CASSRDGSYEQYF

j_call: TRBJ2-3
v_call: TRBV6-1
clone_size: -
cdr3_aa: CASSVPTSGPSTDTQYF

j_call: TRBJ1-1
v_call: TRBV6-5
clone_size: -
cdr3_aa: CASSLGEATEAFF

j_call: TRBJ1-2
v_call: TRBV28
clone_size: -
cdr3_aa: CASSELFLLRRVYGYTF

j_call: TRBJ1-2
v_call: TRBV5-1
clone_size: -
cdr3_aa: CASSLTRDSNYGYTF

j_call: TRBJ2-5
v_call: TRBV7-9
clone_size: -
cdr3_aa: CASSPLGNLVTQYF

j_call: TRBJ2-5
v_call: TRBV6-1
clone_size: -
cdr3_aa: CASSEVERAQETQYF

j_call: TRBJ2-5
v_call: TRBV6-5
clone_size: -
cdr3_aa: CASSYSLSDSQETQYF